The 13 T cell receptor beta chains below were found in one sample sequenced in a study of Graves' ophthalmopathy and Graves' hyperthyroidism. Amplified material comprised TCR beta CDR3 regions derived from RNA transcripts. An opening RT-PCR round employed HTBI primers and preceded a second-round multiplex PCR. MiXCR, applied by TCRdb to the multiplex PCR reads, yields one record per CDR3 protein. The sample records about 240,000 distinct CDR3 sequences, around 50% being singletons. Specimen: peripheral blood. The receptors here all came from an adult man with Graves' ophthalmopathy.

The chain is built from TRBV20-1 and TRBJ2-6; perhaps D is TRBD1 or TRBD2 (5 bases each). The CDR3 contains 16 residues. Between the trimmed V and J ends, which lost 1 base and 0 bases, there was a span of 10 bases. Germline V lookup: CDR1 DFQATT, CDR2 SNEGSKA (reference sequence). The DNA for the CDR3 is TGCAGTGCTAGAGGGGGGTCTAGCTCTGGGGCCAACGTCCTGACTTTC. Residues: CSARGGSSSGANVLTF.

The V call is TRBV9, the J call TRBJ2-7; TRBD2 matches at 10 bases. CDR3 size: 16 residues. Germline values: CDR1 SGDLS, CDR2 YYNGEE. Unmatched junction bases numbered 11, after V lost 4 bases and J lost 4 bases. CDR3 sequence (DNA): TGTGCCAGCAGCCAAGATTGGTCTAGCGGGGGTTACGAGCAGTACTTC. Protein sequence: CASSQDWSSGGYEQYF.

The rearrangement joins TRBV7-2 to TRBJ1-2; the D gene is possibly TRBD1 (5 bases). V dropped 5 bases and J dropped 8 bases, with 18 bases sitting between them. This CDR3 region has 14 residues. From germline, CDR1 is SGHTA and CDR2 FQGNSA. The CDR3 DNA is TGTGCCAGCAGCCCTACCGACGGGGCTGGAGGCTACACCTTC. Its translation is CASSPTDGAGGYTF.

The CDR3 loop is CASSLVAEQETQYF. The CDR3 nucleotides are TGTGCCAGCAGCTTAGTGGCAGAACAAGAGACCCAGTACTTC. The J gene is TRBJ2-5, the V gene TRBV7-8; D is unclear. V lost 1 base, J lost 2 bases, and 8 bases lay in between. The CDR3 is 14 amino acids. Looked up from germline, CDR1 is SGHVS and CDR2 is FQNEAQ.

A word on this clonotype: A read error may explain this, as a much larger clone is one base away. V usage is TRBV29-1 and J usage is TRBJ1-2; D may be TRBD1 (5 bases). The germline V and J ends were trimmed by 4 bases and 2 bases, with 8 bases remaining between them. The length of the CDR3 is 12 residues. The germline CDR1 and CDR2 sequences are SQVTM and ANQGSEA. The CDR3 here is CSVGDSNYGYTF. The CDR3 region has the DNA TGCAGCGTTGGGGACTCCAACTATGGCTACACCTTC. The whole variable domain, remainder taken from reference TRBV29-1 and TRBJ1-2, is SAVISQKPSRDICQRGTSLTIQCQVDSQVTMMFWYRQQPGQSLTLIATANQGSEATYESGFVIDKFPISRPNLTFSTLTVSNMSPEDSSIYLCSVGDSNYGYTFGSGTRLTVV.

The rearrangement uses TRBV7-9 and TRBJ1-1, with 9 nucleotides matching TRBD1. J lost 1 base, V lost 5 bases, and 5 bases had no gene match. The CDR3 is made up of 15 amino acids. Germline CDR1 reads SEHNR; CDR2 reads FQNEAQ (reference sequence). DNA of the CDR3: TGTGCCAGCAGCCTCCCGGGACAGGGGAACACTGAAGCTTTCTTT. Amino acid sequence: CASSLPGQGNTEAFF. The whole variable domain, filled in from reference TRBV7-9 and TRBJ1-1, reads DTGVSQNPRHKITKRGQNVTFRCDPISEHNRLYWYRQTLGQGPEFLTYFQNEAQLEKSRLLSDRFSAERPKGSFSTLEIQRTEQGDSAMYLCASSLPGQGNTEAFFGQGTRLTVV.

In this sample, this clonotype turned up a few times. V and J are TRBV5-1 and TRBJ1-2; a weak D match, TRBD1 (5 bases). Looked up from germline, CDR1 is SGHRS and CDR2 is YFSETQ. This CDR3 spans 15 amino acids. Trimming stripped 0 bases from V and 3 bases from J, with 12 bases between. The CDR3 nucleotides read TGCGCCAGCAGCTTGGTAGCAGGGACCGACTATGGCTACACCTTC. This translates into CASSLVAGTDYGYTF.

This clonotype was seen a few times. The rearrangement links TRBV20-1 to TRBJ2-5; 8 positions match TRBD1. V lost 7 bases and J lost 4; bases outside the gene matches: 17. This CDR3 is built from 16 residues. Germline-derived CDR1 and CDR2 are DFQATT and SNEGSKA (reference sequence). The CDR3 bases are TGCAGTGTTCCGGACCCTCCGGGACAGGTAGGAGAGACCCAGTACTTC. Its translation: CSVPDPPGQVGETQYF.

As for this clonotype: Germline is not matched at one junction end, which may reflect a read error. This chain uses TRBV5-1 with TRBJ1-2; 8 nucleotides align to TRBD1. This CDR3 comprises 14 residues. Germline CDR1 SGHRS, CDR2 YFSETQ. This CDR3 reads CASSSSGRGRGYTF. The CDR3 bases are TGTGCCAGCAGCTCAAGCGGCAGGGGGCGCGGCTACACCTTC.

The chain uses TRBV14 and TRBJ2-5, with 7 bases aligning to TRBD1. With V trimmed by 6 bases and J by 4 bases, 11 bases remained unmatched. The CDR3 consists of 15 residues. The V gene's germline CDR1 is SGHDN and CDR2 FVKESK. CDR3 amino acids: CASSTLTGVAETQYF. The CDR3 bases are TGTGCCAGCAGTACCCTAACAGGGGTTGCAGAGACCCAGTACTTC.

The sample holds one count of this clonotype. CDR3 sequence: CASSPRTANEKLFF. CDR3 DNA sequence: TGTGCCAGCAGCCCCAGGACGGCGAATGAAAAACTGTTTTTT. This chain links TRBV7-9 with TRBJ1-4; D unclear. V gave up 5 bases and J gave up 5 bases, with 12 bases separating them. The CDR3 is made up of 14 amino acids. Germline loops: CDR1 SEHNR, CDR2 FQNEAQ (reference sequence).

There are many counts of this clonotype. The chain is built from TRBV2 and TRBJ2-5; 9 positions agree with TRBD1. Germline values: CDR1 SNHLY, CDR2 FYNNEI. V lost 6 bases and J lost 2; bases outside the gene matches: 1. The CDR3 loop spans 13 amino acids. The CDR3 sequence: CASRGQGQETQYF. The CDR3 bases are TGTGCCAGCAGAGGACAGGGGCAAGAGACCCAGTACTTC.

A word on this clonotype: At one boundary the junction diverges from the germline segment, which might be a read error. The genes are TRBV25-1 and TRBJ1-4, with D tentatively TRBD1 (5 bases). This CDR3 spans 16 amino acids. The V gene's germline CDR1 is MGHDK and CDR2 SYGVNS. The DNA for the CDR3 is TGTGCCTGCAGTGCAACCCCTAGCAGGGCTGATGAAAAACTGTTTTTT. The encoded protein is CACSATPSRADEKLFF.